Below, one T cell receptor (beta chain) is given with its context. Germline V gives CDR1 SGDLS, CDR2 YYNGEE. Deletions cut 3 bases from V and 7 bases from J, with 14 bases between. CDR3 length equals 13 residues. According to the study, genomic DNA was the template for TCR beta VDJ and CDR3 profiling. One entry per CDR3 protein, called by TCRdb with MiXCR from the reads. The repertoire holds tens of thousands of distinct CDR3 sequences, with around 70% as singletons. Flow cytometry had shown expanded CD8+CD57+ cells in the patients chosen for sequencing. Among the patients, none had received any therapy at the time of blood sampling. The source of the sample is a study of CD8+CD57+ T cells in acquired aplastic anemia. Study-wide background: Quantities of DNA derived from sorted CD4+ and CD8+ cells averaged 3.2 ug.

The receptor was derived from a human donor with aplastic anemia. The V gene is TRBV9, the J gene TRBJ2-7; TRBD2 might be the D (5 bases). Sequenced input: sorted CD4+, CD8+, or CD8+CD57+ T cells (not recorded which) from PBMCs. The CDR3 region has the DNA TGTGCCAGCAGCGGTGGGCGAGGCGGGGAGCAGTACTTC. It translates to CASSGGRGGEQYF.